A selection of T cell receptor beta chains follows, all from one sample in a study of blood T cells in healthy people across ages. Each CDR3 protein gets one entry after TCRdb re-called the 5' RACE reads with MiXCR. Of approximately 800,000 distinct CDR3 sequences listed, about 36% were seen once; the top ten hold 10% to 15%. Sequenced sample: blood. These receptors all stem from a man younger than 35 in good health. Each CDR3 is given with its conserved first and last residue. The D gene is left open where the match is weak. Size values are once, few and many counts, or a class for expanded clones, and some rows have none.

CDR3 DNA: TGTGCCCTGACTAGCGGGGAGACCTACAATGAGCAGTTCTTC; CDR3 protein: CALTSGETYNEQFF; D gene: TRBD2; J gene: TRBJ2-1; V gene: TRBV7-4; clone size: few
CDR3 DNA: TGCGCCAGCAGCTTGGGGGTCATCGACAGATACAATGAGCAGTACTTC; CDR3 protein: CASSLGVIDRYNEQYF; D gene: .; J gene: TRBJ2-7; V gene: TRBV5-1; clone size: .
CDR3 DNA: TGTGCCAGCAGCTTGAAAGGGACTAAGTCCTACGAGCAGTACTTC; CDR3 protein: CASSLKGTKSYEQYF; D gene: TRBD2; J gene: TRBJ2-7; V gene: TRBV5-4; clone size: .
CDR3 DNA: TGTGCCAGCAGCTTAGATCAACTAGCGGGGCGTTTAACAAATACGCAGTATTTT; CDR3 protein: CASSLDQLAGRLTNTQYF; D gene: TRBD2; J gene: TRBJ2-3; V gene: TRBV11-2; clone size: .
CDR3 DNA: TGTGCCAGCAGCCCCTTCGGGAAAGGGGCTAACAATGAGCAGTACTTC; CDR3 protein: CASSPFGKGANNEQYF; D gene: .; J gene: TRBJ2-5; V gene: TRBV3-1; clone size: .
CDR3 DNA: TGTGCCAGCAGCCTAACGGGACTAGCCGCCTACGAGCAGTACTTC; CDR3 protein: CASSLTGLAAYEQYF; D gene: TRBD2; J gene: TRBJ2-7; V gene: TRBV7-2; clone size: .
CDR3 DNA: TGTGCCAGCCCAGCCGGTGGGGCAGCTTTCTTT; CDR3 protein: CASPAGGAAFF; D gene: .; J gene: TRBJ1-1; V gene: TRBV2; clone size: few
CDR3 DNA: TGTGCCAGCAGTTACCTAAAATTGGATACGCAGTATTTT; CDR3 protein: CASSYLKLDTQYF; D gene: .; J gene: TRBJ2-3; V gene: TRBV6-2/TRBV6-3; clone size: many
CDR3 DNA: TGTGCCATCAGAGGGGGTGGAGACGAGCAGTACTTC; CDR3 protein: CAIRGGGDEQYF; D gene: .; J gene: TRBJ2-7; V gene: TRBV10-3; clone size: .
CDR3 DNA: TGTGCCAGCAGCTTATCAGAAGTGAGGGGGGTCTACACCTTC; CDR3 protein: CASSLSEVRGVYTF; D gene: .; J gene: TRBJ1-2; V gene: TRBV7-9; clone size: .
CDR3 DNA: TGTGCCAGCAAGTCGGGACAGGGCACAGATACGCAGTATTTT; CDR3 protein: CASKSGQGTDTQYF; D gene: TRBD1; J gene: TRBJ2-3; V gene: TRBV12-3/TRBV12-4; clone size: .
CDR3 DNA: TGCAGCGTTGTTCTAGCGGGGGTTATCGGGCATGAGCAGTTCTTC; CDR3 protein: CSVVLAGVIGHEQFF; D gene: TRBD2; J gene: TRBJ2-1; V gene: TRBV29-1; clone size: .
CDR3 DNA: TGTGCCACACGGGACAGAGCCATGAACACTGAAGCTTTCTTT; CDR3 protein: CATRDRAMNTEAFF; D gene: TRBD1; J gene: TRBJ1-1; V gene: TRBV10-3; clone size: .
CDR3 DNA: TGTGCCAGCACCCCCCGGAATGGCGGGTGGAGCTATGGCTACACCTTC; CDR3 protein: CASTPRNGGWSYGYTF; D gene: .; J gene: TRBJ1-2; V gene: TRBV21-1; clone size: .
CDR3 DNA: TGCAGTGCTAGTTACAGGGAAGAGACCCAGTACTTC; CDR3 protein: CSASYREETQYF; D gene: .; J gene: TRBJ2-5; V gene: TRBV20-1; clone size: .